This is a list of T cell receptor beta chains from one sample in a study of blood T cells in healthy people across ages. TCRdb redid the calling of the 5' RACE reads with MiXCR, one entry per CDR3 protein. The sample yields approximately 960,000 distinct CDR3 sequences, about 27% seen once. This same sample was also part of a study on T cells of mothers and their children.

Sequencing was performed on blood. These receptors originate from a woman in her thirties or forties in good health. Both conserved end residues are part of each CDR3. A D gene is named only where the DNA matches it firmly. Rows give clone size only sometimes, using once, few, many, or a class for an expanded clone.

J	D	V	size	DNA	CDR3
TRBJ1-2	.	TRBV2	many	TGTGCCAGCATAGAGGGGATAGGCTACACCTTC	CASIEGIGYTF
TRBJ2-1	.	TRBV28	many	TGTGCCAGCAGTTTCGGAAGAGCCTCCTACAATGAGCAGTTCTTC	CASSFGRASYNEQFF
TRBJ2-3	TRBD1	TRBV6-5	many	TGTGCCAGCAGTTACTCCGGGACAGAGGCCAGGGATACGCAGTATTTT	CASSYSGTEARDTQYF
TRBJ1-2	TRBD1	TRBV5-1	few	TGCGCCAGCAGCCCACAGGGGGGAGCTAACTATGGCTACACCTTC	CASSPQGGANYGYTF
TRBJ1-1	.	TRBV6-6	.	TGTGCCAGCAGTTACTCGGACAGGAACACTGAAGCTTTCTTT	CASSYSDRNTEAFF
TRBJ1-4	.	TRBV18	few	TGTGCCAGCTCACCAGGGATCGAAGAAAAACTGTTTTTT	CASSPGIEEKLFF
TRBJ2-7	.	TRBV7-3	few	TGTGCCAGCAGCTTAACAGCGGTAAGCTCCTACGAGCAGTACTTC	CASSLTAVSSYEQYF
TRBJ2-4	.	TRBV5-1	.	TGCGCCAGCAGTCCCGGGCCCGGGGACATTCAGTACTTC	CASSPGPGDIQYF
TRBJ2-3	.	TRBV10-3	.	TGTGCCATCAATTGGAGAAGTCCGGGACTGGGGACAGATACGCAGTATTTT	CAINWRSPGLGTDTQYF
TRBJ2-6	.	TRBV7-8	.	TGTACCAGCAGCTCCGAACAGGGATTGGGCTACTCTGGGGCCAACGTCCTGACTTTC	CTSSSEQGLGYSGANVLTF
TRBJ2-5	TRBD2	TRBV20-1	.	TGCAGTGCTAGTCCCCTAGCGGGGGGGCAAGAGACCCAGTACTTC	CSASPLAGGQETQYF
TRBJ2-2	.	TRBV7-8	.	TGTGCCAGCAGCTTAGAGGGACCCACCGGGGAGCTGTTTTTT	CASSLEGPTGELFF
TRBJ1-1	.	TRBV5-5	.	TGTGCCAGCAGTTGGGCTACTGAAGCTTTCTTT	CASSWATEAFF
TRBJ1-2	TRBD1	TRBV19	few	TGTGCCACCGGGACAGGGAGTGGCTACACCTTC	CATGTGSGYTF
TRBJ1-1	.	TRBV5-1	.	TGCGCCAGCAGCTTCGGACAAACTATGCTGGCTTTCTTT	CASSFGQTMLAFF
TRBJ2-1	TRBD1	TRBV9	few	TGTGCCAGCAGCAAGGGGACAGCTGAACCATACAATGAGCAGTTCTTC	CASSKGTAEPYNEQFF
TRBJ1-2	TRBD1	TRBV5-6	.	TGTGCCAGTCGACAGGGGGCGGACTATGGCTACACCTTC	CASRQGADYGYTF
TRBJ1-2	TRBD1	TRBV12-3/TRBV12-4	few	TGTGCCAGCACCGTAGTAAGGGGGCGTGGTGGCTACACCTTC	CASTVVRGRGGYTF
TRBJ2-7	TRBD1	TRBV7-9	.	TGTGCCAGCAGCTCCCTCCGGGACAGAACCTACGAGCAGTACTTC	CASSSLRDRTYEQYF
TRBJ2-7	TRBD1	TRBV28	.	TGTGCCAGCAGTCCCCCAGGGACAGGGGGATTCGAGCAGTACTTC	CASSPPGTGGFEQYF
TRBJ2-1	TRBD2	TRBV20-1	few	TGCAGTGCTAGGATTAGCGGGGGGATCAATGAGCAGTTCTTC	CSARISGGINEQFF
TRBJ1-2	.	TRBV7-9	.	TGTGCCAGCAGCTTAGGTGATCCTAACTATGGCTACACCTTC	CASSLGDPNYGYTF
TRBJ1-1	.	TRBV27	few	TGTGCCAGCAGTTTCCGGGGAATGAACACTGAAGCTTTCTTT	CASSFRGMNTEAFF
TRBJ2-3	.	TRBV2	.	TGTGCCAGCAGTGTTGGAACGGCAGATACGCAGTATTTT	CASSVGTADTQYF
TRBJ2-7	.	TRBV29-1	many	TGCAGCGTTGTTACAGGCGGCGAGCAGTACTTC	CSVVTGGEQYF
TRBJ2-1	.	TRBV11-2	many	TGTGCCAGCAGGACCTATGGGAGAATCTACAATGAGCAGTTCTTC	CASRTYGRIYNEQFF
TRBJ1-5	.	TRBV7-2	few	TGTGCCAGCAGCGAGGGACGAAATAGCAATCAGCCCCAGCATTTT	CASSEGRNSNQPQHF
TRBJ2-1	TRBD2	TRBV7-2	.	TGTGCCAGCAGCTTAGGGGGACGAGCGGGGGGGCCAAGTGAGCAGTTCTTC	CASSLGGRAGGPSEQFF
TRBJ2-4	.	TRBV7-9	.	TGTACCAGCAGCTTCGAAGAGACCCGGTACTTC	CTSSFEETRYF
TRBJ2-1	.	TRBV29-1	.	TGCAGCCTTACGACGGGCCGGGGGTACAATGAGCAGTTCTTC	CSLTTGRGYNEQFF
TRBJ2-1	TRBD1	TRBV20-1	.	TGCAGTGCATACAGAGGGGGCGAGACGGACAATGAGCAGTTCTTC	CSAYRGGETDNEQFF
TRBJ1-5	TRBD1	TRBV4-1	few	TGCGCCAGCAGCTCAGGGGGAGCCGACGGCCAGCCCCAGCATTTT	CASSSGGADGQPQHF
TRBJ1-5	.	TRBV29-1	.	TGCAGCTTCTCGCGGGGGCGCAATCAGCCCCAGCATTTT	CSFSRGRNQPQHF
TRBJ1-2	TRBD1	TRBV5-5	many	TGTGCCAGCAGCACAATACAGGGGCAAAGAGCTAACTATGGCTACACCTTC	CASSTIQGQRANYGYTF
TRBJ2-7	.	TRBV3-1	many	TGTGCCAGCAGCCAAGAAAACAGGGTGTACGAGCAGTACTTC	CASSQENRVYEQYF
TRBJ2-3	.	TRBV7-9	.	TGTGCCGGACGCCCGGGGGGCGGGTCAGATACGCAGTATTTT	CAGRPGGGSDTQYF
TRBJ2-7	.	TRBV2	many	TGTGCCAGCAGTGAGGCGCTCTACGAGCAGTACTTC	CASSEALYEQYF
TRBJ2-1	.	TRBV27	.	TGTGCCAGCAGCCAAACAAACAGGGCCGGTGAGCAGTTCTTC	CASSQTNRAGEQFF
TRBJ2-1	.	TRBV7-9	.	TGTGCCAGCGGGACACAGACCAGCCCCTACAATGAGCAGTTCTTC	CASGTQTSPYNEQFF
TRBJ2-7	.	TRBV6-1	many	TGTGCCAGCAGTGAAGGAGGGGGTCGGGACGAGCAGTACTTC	CASSEGGGRDEQYF
TRBJ1-3	.	TRBV9	.	TGTGCCAGCAGCGTAGGGGGCAGGCGCTCTGGAAACACCATATATTTT	CASSVGGRRSGNTIYF
TRBJ1-2	TRBD1	TRBV6-1	.	TGTGCCAGCAGGGCTTCGGACAGGGTGGAGAAGGGCTACACCTTC	CASRASDRVEKGYTF
TRBJ1-1	.	TRBV20-1	few	TGCAGTGCTAGAGATTTAGGGAGAGGCACTGAAGCTTTCTTT	CSARDLGRGTEAFF
TRBJ2-7	.	TRBV20-1	.	TGCGGTGTTGGCAGTTACTACGAGCAGTACTTC	CGVGSYYEQYF
TRBJ1-6	.	TRBV20-1	.	TGCAGTGCTAGTCCGGACACCAACAATTCACCCCTCCACTTT	CSASPDTNNSPLHF
TRBJ2-3	.	TRBV18	.	TGTGCCAGCTCACCGGTTACAGGGAGTCCAGATACGCAGTATTTT	CASSPVTGSPDTQYF
TRBJ1-3	.	TRBV12-3/TRBV12-4	few	TGTGCCAGCAGTTTAGGCTCCAGGCCGAGCCGAAACACCATATATTTT	CASSLGSRPSRNTIYF